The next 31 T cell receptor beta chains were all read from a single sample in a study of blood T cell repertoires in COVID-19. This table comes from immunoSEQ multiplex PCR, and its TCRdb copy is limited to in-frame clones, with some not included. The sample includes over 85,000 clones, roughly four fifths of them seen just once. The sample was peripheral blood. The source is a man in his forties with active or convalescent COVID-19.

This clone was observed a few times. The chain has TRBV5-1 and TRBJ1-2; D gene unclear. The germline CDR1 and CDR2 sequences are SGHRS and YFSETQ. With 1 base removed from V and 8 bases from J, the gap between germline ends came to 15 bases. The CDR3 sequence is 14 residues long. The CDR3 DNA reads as TGCGCCAGCAGCTTGAGGCCGGGTACCGACGGCTACACCTTC. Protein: CASSLRPGTDGYTF.

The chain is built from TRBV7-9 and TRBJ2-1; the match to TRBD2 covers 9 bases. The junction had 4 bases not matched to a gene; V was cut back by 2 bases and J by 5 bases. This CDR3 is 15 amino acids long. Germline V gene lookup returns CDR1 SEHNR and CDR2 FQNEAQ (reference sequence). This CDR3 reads CASSLSAGGNNEQFF. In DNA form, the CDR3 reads TGTGCCAGCAGCTTATCCGCGGGGGGGAACAATGAGCAGTTCTTC.

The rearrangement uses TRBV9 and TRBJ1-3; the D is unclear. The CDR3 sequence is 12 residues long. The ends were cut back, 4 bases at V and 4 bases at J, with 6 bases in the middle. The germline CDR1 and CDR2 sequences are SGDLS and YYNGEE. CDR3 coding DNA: TGTGCCAGCAGCCTACAGGGAAACACCATATATTTT. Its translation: CASSLQGNTIYF.

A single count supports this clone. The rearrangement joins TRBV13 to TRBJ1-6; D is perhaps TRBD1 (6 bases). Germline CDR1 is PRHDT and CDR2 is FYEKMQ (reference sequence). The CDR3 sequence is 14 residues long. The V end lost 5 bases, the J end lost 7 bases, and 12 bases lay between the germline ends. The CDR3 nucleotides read TGTGCCAGCAGCACCGGACAGTTAAATTCACCCCTCCACTTT. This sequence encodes CASSTGQLNSPLHF.

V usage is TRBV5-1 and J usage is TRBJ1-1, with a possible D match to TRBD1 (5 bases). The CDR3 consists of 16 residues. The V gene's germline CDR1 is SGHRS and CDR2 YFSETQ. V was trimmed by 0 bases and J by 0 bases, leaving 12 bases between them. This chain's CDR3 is CASSLGRQHMNTEAFF. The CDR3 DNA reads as TGCGCCAGCAGCTTGGGGAGACAGCACATGAACACTGAAGCTTTCTTT.

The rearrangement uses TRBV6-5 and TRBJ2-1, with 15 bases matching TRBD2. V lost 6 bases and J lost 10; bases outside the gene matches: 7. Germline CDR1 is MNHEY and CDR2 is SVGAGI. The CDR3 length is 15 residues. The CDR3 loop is CASRGLAGGRDEQFF. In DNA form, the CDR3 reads TGTGCCAGCAGGGGACTAGCGGGGGGCCGAGACGAGCAGTTCTTC.

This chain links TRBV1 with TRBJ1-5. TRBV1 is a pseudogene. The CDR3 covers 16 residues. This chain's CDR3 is CTSSQEARRGNQPQHF. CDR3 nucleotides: TGCACCAGCAGCCAAGAAGCACGTCGGGGCAATCAGCCCCAGCATTTT.

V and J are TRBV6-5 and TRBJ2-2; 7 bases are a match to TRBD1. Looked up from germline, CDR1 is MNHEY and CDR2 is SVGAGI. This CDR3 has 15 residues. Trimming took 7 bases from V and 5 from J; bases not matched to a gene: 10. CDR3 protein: CASTYRDSQTGELFF. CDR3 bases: TGTGCCAGCACCTACCGGGACAGTCAGACCGGGGAGCTGTTTTTT.

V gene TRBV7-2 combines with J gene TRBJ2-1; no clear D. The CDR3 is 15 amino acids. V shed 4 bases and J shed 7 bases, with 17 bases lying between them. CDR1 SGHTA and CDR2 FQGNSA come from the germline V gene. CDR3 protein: CASSSPPSLLNEQFF. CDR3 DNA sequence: TGTGCCAGCAGCTCCCCCCCCTCACTACTGAATGAGCAGTTCTTC.

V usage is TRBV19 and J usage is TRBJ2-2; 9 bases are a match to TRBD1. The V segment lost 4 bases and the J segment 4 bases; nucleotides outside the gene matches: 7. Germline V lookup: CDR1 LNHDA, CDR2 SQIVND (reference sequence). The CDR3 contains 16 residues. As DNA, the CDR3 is TGTGCCAGTAGTAACACAGGGGGCGTAAGCACCGGGGAGCTGTTTTTT. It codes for CASSNTGGVSTGELFF.

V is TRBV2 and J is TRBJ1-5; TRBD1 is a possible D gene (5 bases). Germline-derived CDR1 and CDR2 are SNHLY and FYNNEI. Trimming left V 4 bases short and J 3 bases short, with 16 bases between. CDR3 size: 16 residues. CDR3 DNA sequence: TGTGCCAGCAGTGGTCGTCAAGGCGGGACCAATCAGCCCCAGCATTTT. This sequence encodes CASSGRQGGTNQPQHF.

The DNA for the CDR3 is TGTGCCAGCAGCCCTGGGACTTTAGAGCAGTTCTTC. Its translation is CASSPGTLEQFF. The rearrangement joins TRBV5-6 to TRBJ2-1, with a tentative D call TRBD2 (6 bases). CDR3 length: 12 amino acids. Germline V CDR1 and CDR2: SGHDT, YYEEEE. V gave up 4 bases and J gave up 10 bases, with 12 bases separating them.

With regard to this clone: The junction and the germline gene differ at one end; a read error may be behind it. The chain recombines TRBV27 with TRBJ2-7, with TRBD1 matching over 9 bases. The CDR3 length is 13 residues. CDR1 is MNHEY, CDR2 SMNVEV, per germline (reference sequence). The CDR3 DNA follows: TGTGCCAGCAGGCCCGGGACAGGGCTCCTTCCAAGCTTC. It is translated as CASRPGTGLLPSF.

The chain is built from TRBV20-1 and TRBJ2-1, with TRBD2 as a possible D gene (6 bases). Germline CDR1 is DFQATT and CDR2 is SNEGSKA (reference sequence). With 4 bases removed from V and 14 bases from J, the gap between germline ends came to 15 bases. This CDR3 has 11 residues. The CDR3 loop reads CSAIGRDFEFF. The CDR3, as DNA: TGCAGTGCTATAGGTAGGGACTTTGAGTTCTTC.

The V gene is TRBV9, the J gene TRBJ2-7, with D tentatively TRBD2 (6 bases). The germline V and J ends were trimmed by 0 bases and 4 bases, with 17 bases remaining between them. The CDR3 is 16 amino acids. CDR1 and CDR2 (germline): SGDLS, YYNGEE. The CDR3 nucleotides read TGTGCCAGCAGCGTAGGGGGGGACCCCAGTGGTTACGAGCAGTACTTC. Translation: CASSVGGDPSGYEQYF.

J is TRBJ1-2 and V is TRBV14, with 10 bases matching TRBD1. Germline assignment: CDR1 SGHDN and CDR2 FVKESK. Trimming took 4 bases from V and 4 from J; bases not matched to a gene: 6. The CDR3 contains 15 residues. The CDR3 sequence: CASSPGTGVSYGYTF. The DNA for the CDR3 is TGTGCCAGCAGCCCTGGGACAGGGGTTAGCTATGGCTACACCTTC. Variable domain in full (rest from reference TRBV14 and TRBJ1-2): EAGVTQFPSHSVIEKGQTVTLRCDPISGHDNLYWYRRVMGKEIKFLLHFVKESKQDESGMPNNRFLAERTGGTYSTLKVQPAELEDSGVYFCASSPGTGVSYGYTFGSGTRLTVV.

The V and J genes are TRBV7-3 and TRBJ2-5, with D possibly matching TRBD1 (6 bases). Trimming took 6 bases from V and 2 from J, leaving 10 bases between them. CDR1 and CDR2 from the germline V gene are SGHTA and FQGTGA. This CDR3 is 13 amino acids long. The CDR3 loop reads CASSMTGQETQYF. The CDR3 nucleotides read TGTGCCAGCAGTATGACAGGTCAAGAGACCCAGTACTTC.

CDR3 loop: CASSLGLLSSYNSPLHF. In DNA form, the CDR3 reads TGTGCCAGTAGTCTGGGACTCCTGAGCTCCTATAATTCACCCCTCCACTTT. The chain joins TRBV19 to TRBJ1-6, with D tentatively TRBD1 (5 bases). In germline, CDR1 is LNHDA, CDR2 SQIVND (reference sequence). The CDR3 contains 17 residues. Trimming stripped 5 bases from V and 0 bases from J, with 14 bases between.

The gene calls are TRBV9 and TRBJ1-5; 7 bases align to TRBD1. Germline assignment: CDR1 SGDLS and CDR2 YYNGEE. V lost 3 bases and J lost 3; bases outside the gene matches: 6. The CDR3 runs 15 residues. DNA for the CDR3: TGTGCCAGCAGCGCCGCGGACAGGCCCAATCAGCCCCAGCATTTT. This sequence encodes CASSAADRPNQPQHF.

The CDR3 bases are TGTGCCAGCAGTTCGTCCGGGACAGGCTACGAGCAGTACTTC. Its translation: CASSSSGTGYEQYF. The chain joins TRBV5-5 to TRBJ2-7; 8 bases agree with TRBD1. This CDR3 is 14 amino acids long. With V trimmed by 5 bases and J by 3 bases, 7 bases remained unmatched. Germline CDR1 SGHKS, CDR2 YYEKEE (reference sequence).

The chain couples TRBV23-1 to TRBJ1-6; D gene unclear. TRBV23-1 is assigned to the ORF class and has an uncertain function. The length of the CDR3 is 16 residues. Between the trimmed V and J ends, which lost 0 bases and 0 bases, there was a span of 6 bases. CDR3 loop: CASSQSESSYNSPLHF. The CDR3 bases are TGCGCCAGCAGTCAATCGGAGAGCTCCTATAATTCACCCCTCCACTTT.

The CDR3 DNA reads as TGTGCCAGCTCACCTTTTCCGGGGACAACCTACGAGCAGTACTTC. Translating it yields CASSPFPGTTYEQYF. This sequence joins TRBV18 and TRBJ2-7, with D perhaps TRBD1 (6 bases). This CDR3 contains 15 residues. Germline CDR1 KGHSH, CDR2 LQKENI. V lost 3 bases and J 2 bases, leaving 14 bases between the germline ends. Combining the CDR3 with reference TRBV18 and TRBJ2-7 gives the whole variable domain NAGVMQNPRHLVRRRGQEARLRCSPMKGHSHVYWYRQLPEEGLKFMVYLQKENIIDESGMPKERFSAEFPKEGPSILRIQQVVRGDSAAYFCASSPFPGTTYEQYFGPGTRLTVT.

Written as DNA, the CDR3 is TGTGCCAGCAGTTCTCAGCGGGGGGGATTCTCCTACGAGCAGTACTTC. Its protein product is CASSSQRGGFSYEQYF. J is TRBJ2-7 and V is TRBV27, with 10 bases matching TRBD2. Looked up from germline, CDR1 is MNHEY and CDR2 is SMNVEV (reference sequence). This CDR3 is built from 16 residues. V lost 4 bases, J lost 0 bases, and 6 bases stayed unmatched.

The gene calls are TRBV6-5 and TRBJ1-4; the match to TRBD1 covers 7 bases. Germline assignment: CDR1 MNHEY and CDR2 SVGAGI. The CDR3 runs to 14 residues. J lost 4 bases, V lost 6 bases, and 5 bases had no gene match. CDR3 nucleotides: TGTGCCAGCAGCCAGGGGGAGATTAATGAAAAACTGTTTTTT. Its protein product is CASSQGEINEKLFF.

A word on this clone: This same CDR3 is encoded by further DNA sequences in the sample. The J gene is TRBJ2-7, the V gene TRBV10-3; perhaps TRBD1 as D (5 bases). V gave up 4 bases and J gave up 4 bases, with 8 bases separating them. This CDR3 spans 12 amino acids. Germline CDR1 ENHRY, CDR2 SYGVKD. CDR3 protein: CAISGGGYEQYF. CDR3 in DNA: TGTGCCATCAGTGGGGGCGGATACGAGCAGTACTTC.

The chain's CDR3 is CASSPTGGPYEQYF. DNA of the CDR3: TGTGCCAGCAGCCCCACAGGGGGGCCCTACGAGCAGTACTTC. V usage is TRBV9 and J usage is TRBJ2-7, with TRBD1 identical over 8 bases. The CDR3 is 14 amino acids. Per germline, CDR1 SGDLS and CDR2 YYNGEE. V lost 4 bases and J lost 2; bases outside the gene matches: 5. Variable domain in full (rest from reference TRBV9 and TRBJ2-7): DSGVTQTPKHLITATGQRVTLRCSPRSGDLSVYWYQQSLDQGLQFLIQYYNGEERAKGNILERFSAQQFPDLHSELNLSSLELGDSALYFCASSPTGGPYEQYFGPGTRLTVT.

As DNA, the CDR3 is TGCGCCAGCAGCCTTCAATCCGGGACATACGGGTACGAGCAGTACTTC. The encoded protein is CASSLQSGTYGYEQYF. The chain combines TRBV5-1 with TRBJ2-7, with a weak D call TRBD1 (6 bases). The V end lost 4 bases, the J end lost 4 bases, and 21 bases lay between the germline ends. The CDR3 consists of 16 residues. Looked up from germline, CDR1 is SGHRS and CDR2 is YFSETQ.

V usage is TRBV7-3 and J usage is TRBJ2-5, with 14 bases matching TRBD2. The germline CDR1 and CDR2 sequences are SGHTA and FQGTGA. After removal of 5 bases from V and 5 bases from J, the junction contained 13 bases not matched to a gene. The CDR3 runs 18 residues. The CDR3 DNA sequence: TGTGCCAGCAGCAAAACGGGGACTAGCGGGGGCCCGGGGGAGACCCAGTACTTC. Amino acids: CASSKTGTSGGPGETQYF.

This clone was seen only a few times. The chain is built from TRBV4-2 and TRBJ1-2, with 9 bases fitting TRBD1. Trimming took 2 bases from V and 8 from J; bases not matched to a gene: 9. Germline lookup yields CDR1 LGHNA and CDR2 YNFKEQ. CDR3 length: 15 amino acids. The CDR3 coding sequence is TGTGCCAGCAGCCAATCTCAGGACAGGGGCGGGGGCTACACCTTC. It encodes CASSQSQDRGGGYTF.

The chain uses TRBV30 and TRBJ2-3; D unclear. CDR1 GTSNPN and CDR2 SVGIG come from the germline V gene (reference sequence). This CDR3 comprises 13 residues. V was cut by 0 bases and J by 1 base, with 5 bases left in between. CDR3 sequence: CAWSVAGTDTQYF. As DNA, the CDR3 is TGTGCCTGGAGTGTCGCAGGCACAGATACGCAGTATTTT. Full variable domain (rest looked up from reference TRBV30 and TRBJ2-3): SQTIHQWPATLVQPVGSPLSLECTVEGTSNPNLYWYRQAAGRGLQLLFYSVGIGQISSEVPQNLSASRPQDRQFILSSKKLLLSDSGFYLCAWSVAGTDTQYFGPGTRLTVL.

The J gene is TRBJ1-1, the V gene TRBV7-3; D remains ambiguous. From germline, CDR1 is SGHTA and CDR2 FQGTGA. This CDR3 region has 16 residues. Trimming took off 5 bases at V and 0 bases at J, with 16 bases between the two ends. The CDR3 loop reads CASSPTTGFMNTEAFF. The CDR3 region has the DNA TGTGCCAGCAGCCCCACGACTGGCTTTATGAACACTGAAGCTTTCTTT. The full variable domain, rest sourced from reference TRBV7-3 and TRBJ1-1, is GAGVSQTPSNKVTEKGKYVELRCDPISGHTALYWYRQSLGQGPEFLIYFQGTGAADDSGLPNDRFFAVRPEGSVSTLKIQRTERGDSAVYLCASSPTTGFMNTEAFFGQGTRLTVV.